Below, 15 T cell receptor beta chains from the same sample are listed, as sequenced in a study of blood T cell repertoires in COVID-19. Some clones are missing from TCRdb's copy, which holds only in-frame ones; the method was immunoSEQ multiplex PCR. Altogether about 320,000 clones are present, roughly 90% being singletons, with the ten largest covering around 10%. The specimen sequenced was PBMCs or T cells enriched from blood (not recorded which). The receptors shown here come from a woman aged 18-30 years who had recovered from COVID-19.

Note on this clone: This same CDR3 is encoded by further DNA sequences in the sample. The rearrangement joins TRBV30 to TRBJ1-3, with D possibly matching TRBD1 (5 bases). The germline gives CDR1 GTSNPN, CDR2 SVGIG (reference sequence). V lost 2 bases and J lost 0, with 8 bases in between. The CDR3 has 14 residues. CDR3 in DNA: TGTGCCTGGAGTAAAGGGGTCTCTGGAAACACCATATATTTT. Protein: CAWSKGVSGNTIYF.

This clone was seen more than once but under ten times. The chain recombines TRBV28 with TRBJ2-2; TRBD1 agrees at 9 bases. With 5 bases clipped from V and 5 bases from J, the junction kept 9 bases outside the gene matches. The CDR3 consists of 16 residues. The V gene's germline CDR1 is MDHEN and CDR2 SYDVKM. The CDR3 region is CASSPPPTGGTGELFF. The CDR3 nucleotides read TGTGCCAGCAGTCCACCTCCGACAGGGGGGACCGGGGAGCTGTTTTTT.

This chain uses TRBV28 with TRBJ1-1; the D is unclear. Germline V gene sequence: CDR1 MDHEN, CDR2 SYDVKM. The V and J ends lost 2 bases and 11 bases respectively, with 15 bases between them. The length of the CDR3 is 13 residues. CDR3 coding DNA: TGTGCCAGCAGTTTAAATCGACGGGGAGGGGCTTTCTTT. It codes for CASSLNRRGGAFF.

Notes on this clone: At the DNA level, this CDR3 is encoded by other sequences in the same sample as well. This CDR3 is CASSLAPGSSYNEQFF. DNA for the CDR3: TGCGCCAGCAGCTTGGCCCCTGGGAGCTCCTACAATGAGCAGTTCTTC. The chain joins TRBV5-1 to TRBJ2-1, with D tentatively TRBD2 (5 bases). Germline lookup yields CDR1 SGHRS and CDR2 YFSETQ. This CDR3 spans 16 amino acids. V was cut by 0 bases and J by 0 bases, with 10 bases left in between.

The rearrangement uses TRBV4-3 and TRBJ2-2; TRBD2 agrees at 10 bases. Germline assignment: CDR1 LGHNA and CDR2 YSLEER. J gave up 7 bases and V 3 bases, and 8 bases lay outside the gene matches. The CDR3 extends over 16 amino acids. CDR3 protein: CASSQTPGLANGELFF. The CDR3 DNA is TGCGCCAGCAGCCAGACTCCGGGACTAGCGAACGGGGAGCTGTTTTTT.

This chain connects TRBV19 to TRBJ2-7, with 11 bases aligning to TRBD2. The CDR3 has 15 amino acids. Germline V gene data show CDR1 as LNHDA and CDR2 as SQIVND (reference sequence). J was trimmed by 2 bases and V by 4 bases; bases with no gene match: 4. This CDR3 reads CASSRGTSGTYEQYF. The CDR3, as DNA: TGTGCCAGTAGTAGGGGGACTAGCGGAACCTACGAGCAGTACTTC.

Written as DNA, the CDR3 is TGTGCCAGCTGGCGAAGGAGTCCCGTTTCGTCTGAGCAGTTCTTC. This translates into CASWRRSPVSSEQFF. This chain joins TRBV6-5 and TRBJ2-1; unclear D gene. This CDR3 is built from 15 residues. Trimming took 8 bases from V and 9 from J, leaving 23 bases between them. Germline values: CDR1 MNHEY, CDR2 SVGAGI.

The CDR3 loop reads CASSYSGQGLGYTF. Here the CDR3 DNA reads TGTGCCAGCAGTTACTCGGGACAGGGATTGGGCTACACCTTC. This rearrangement joins TRBV6-2 or TRBV6-3 to TRBJ1-2; 9 bases agree with TRBD1. CDR1 is MNHEY and CDR2 is SVGEGT in the germline V gene. J was trimmed by 8 bases and V by 0 bases; bases with no gene match: 4. This CDR3 has 14 amino acids.

The genes are TRBV29-1 and TRBJ2-5; 10 bases align to TRBD2. From germline, CDR1 is SQVTM and CDR2 ANQGSEA. V dropped 6 bases and J dropped 5; count of bases not matched to a gene: 9. This CDR3 spans 14 amino acids. The DNA for the CDR3 is TGCAGCGTCCAAGCGGGAGGGCCGGGGGAGACCCAGTACTTC. Residues: CSVQAGGPGETQYF.

This clone was seen a single time. The V call is TRBV28, the J call TRBJ1-5, with TRBD1 matching over 8 bases. The germline V gene encodes CDR1 MDHEN and CDR2 SYDVKM. Trimming at V came to 6 bases and at J to 15 bases, leaving 16 bases not matched to a gene. The CDR3 runs to 14 residues. The CDR3 region is CASSPSGQAPYRHF. DNA for the CDR3: TGTGCCAGCAGCCCGTCGGGACAGGCACCTTATCGGCATTTT.

The V call is TRBV10-3, the J call TRBJ1-4, with 8 bases lining up with TRBD1. Trimming removed 6 bases from V and 5 bases from J; junction bases left unmatched: 5. The CDR3 is 14 residues long. Germline assignment: CDR1 ENHRY and CDR2 SYGVKD. The CDR3 region is CAIRQQGDNEKLFF. CDR3 sequence (DNA): TGTGCCATCAGGCAACAGGGGGACAATGAAAAACTGTTTTTT.

V is TRBV7-8 and J is TRBJ1-6, with TRBD1 identical over 8 bases. The CDR3 has 20 residues. V was pared by 4 bases and J by 0 bases, with 14 bases of the junction left unmatched. Germline CDR1 reads SGHVS; CDR2 reads FQNEAQ. The CDR3 loop reads CASSCRTQGGFCSYNSPLHF. The CDR3 DNA reads as TGTGCCAGCAGCTGCAGAACACAGGGGGGGTTTTGCTCCTATAATTCACCCCTCCACTTT. Full variable domain (remainder filled in from reference TRBV7-8 and TRBJ1-6): GAGVSQSPRYKVAKRGQDVALRCDPISGHVSLFWYQQALGQGPEFLTYFQNEAQLDKSGLPSDRFFAERPEGSVSTLKIQRTQQEDSAVYLCASSCRTQGGFCSYNSPLHFGNGTRLTVT.

This clone occurred once. The chain is built from TRBV19 and TRBJ1-6; TRBD1 aligns across 9 bases. Per germline, CDR1 LNHDA and CDR2 SQIVND (reference sequence). The V segment lost 7 bases and the J segment 7 bases; nucleotides outside the gene matches: 5. The CDR3 consists of 14 residues. In DNA, the CDR3 is TGTGCCAGTACCAGGACAGGGGACAATTCACCCCTCCACTTT. This codes for CASTRTGDNSPLHF. The variable domain in full, completed from reference TRBV19 and TRBJ1-6, reads DGGITQSPKYLFRKEGQNVTLSCEQNLNHDAMYWYRQDPGQGLRLIYYSQIVNDFQKGDIAEGYSVSREKKESFPLTVTSAQKNPTAFYLCASTRTGDNSPLHFGNGTRLTVT.

V is TRBV24-1 and J is TRBJ1-2, with 7 positions matching TRBD1. Losses at the gene ends were 4 bases for V and 10 bases for J; bases not matched to a gene: 5. Germline assignment: CDR1 KGHDR and CDR2 SFDVKD. The CDR3 extends over 12 amino acids. CDR3 protein: CATSDPDRDYTF. CDR3 nucleotides: TGTGCCACCAGTGACCCTGACAGGGACTACACCTTC.

CDR3 coding DNA: TGTGCCAGCAGTTACTCACGGGGTTACGGGGAGCTGTTTTTT. Translation gives CASSYSRGYGELFF. The V call is TRBV6-5, the J call TRBJ2-2, with a possible D match to TRBD2 (5 bases). Germline loops: CDR1 MNHEY, CDR2 SVGAGI. Trimming pared 0 bases from V and 7 bases from J, leaving 9 bases between. The CDR3 has 14 amino acids.